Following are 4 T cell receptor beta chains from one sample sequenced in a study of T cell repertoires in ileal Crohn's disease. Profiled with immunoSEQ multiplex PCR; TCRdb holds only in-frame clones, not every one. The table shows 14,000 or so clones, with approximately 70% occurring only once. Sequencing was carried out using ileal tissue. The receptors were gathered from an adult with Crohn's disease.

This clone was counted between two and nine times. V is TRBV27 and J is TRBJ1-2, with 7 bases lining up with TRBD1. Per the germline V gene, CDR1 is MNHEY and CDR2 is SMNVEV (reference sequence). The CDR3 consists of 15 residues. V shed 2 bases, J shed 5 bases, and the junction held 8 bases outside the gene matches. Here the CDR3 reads CASSLTRQGGYGYTF. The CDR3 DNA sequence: TGTGCCAGCAGTTTAACGCGACAGGGCGGTTATGGCTACACCTTC.

CDR3 in DNA: TGTGCCAGCAGCTTACGCGGGCTATTTCAAGAGACCCAGTACTTC. Amino acids: CASSLRGLFQETQYF. V and J are TRBV7-9 and TRBJ2-5; D possibly corresponds to TRBD2 (5 bases). Germline CDR1 is SEHNR and CDR2 is FQNEAQ (reference sequence). The CDR3 consists of 15 residues. V dropped 2 bases and J dropped 2 bases, with 12 bases sitting between them.

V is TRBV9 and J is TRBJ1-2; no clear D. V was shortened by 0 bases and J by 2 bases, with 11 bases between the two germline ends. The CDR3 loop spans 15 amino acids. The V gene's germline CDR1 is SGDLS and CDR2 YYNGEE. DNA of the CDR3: TGTGCCAGCAGCGTAGTCTCATTTTTAAACTATGGCTACACCTTC. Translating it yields CASSVVSFLNYGYTF.

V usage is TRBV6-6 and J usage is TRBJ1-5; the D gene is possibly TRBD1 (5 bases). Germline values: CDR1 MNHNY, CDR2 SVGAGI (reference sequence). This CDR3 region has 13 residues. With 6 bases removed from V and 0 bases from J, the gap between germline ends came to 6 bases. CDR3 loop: CASRGDSNQPQHF. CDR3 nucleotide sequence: TGTGCCAGCAGGGGGGATAGCAATCAGCCCCAGCATTTT.